This TCR beta chain appears in the sequencing data of a study of a mutant IDH1 vaccine in newly diagnosed glioma (dated by TCRdb to about 2021). General notes on the study: Patients received eight vaccinations in weeks 1, 3, 5, 7, 11, 15, 19 and 23, corresponding to visits V03 through V10. Vaccination began 4-6 weeks after radiotherapy alone, or alongside temozolomide cycles in the chemotherapy-containing groups. Of the approximately 34 treated patients, around 60% were male and about 40% were female, and a mean age of approximately 40 years was recorded. Before enrollment, most patients had been given radiochemotherapy with temozolomide as standard therapy, while the rest had received either radiotherapy alone or temozolomide alone. Peripheral blood was drawn at six visits: V03 (baseline), V05, V07, V10, V12 and V13. Longitudinal TCRB deep sequencing was done for some 26 treated patients, wherever samples were available for exploratory analyses. Study-wide conclusions, independent of this receptor: Vaccine-induced immune responses across multiple MHC alleles were detected in approximately 93% of patients. According to the authors, sample limitations meant that analyses of patient blood samples could not be reproduced. Pseudoprogression seemed to be unrelated to changes in the top peripheral T cell clonotypes found by TCRB sequencing. Selection of PBMC samples for TCRB deep sequencing was based on availability.

Taken with the paper, the label for time point translates to: week 11, during vaccination. Every vaccine dose consisted of 300 ug of a 20-mer mutant IDH1 peptide in Montanide, administered subcutaneously together with topical imiquimod. Donors had newly diagnosed WHO grade 3 or 4 IDH1-mutant astrocytomas with loss of nuclear ATRX. The samples were drawn from NOA16, a multicentre, single-arm, open-label phase I trial in Germany that tested a mutant IDH1 peptide vaccine in humans for the first time. Genomic DNA for TCRB sequencing was extracted from EDTA blood using the DNeasy Blood and Tissue Kit. The CDR3, from cysteine to phenylalanine, totals 19 residues. The entry retains the CDR3 DNA only, 57 bases that are in frame from base 1. Looking up the germline V gene yields CDR1 MDHEN and CDR2 SYDVKM. V has 2 bases trimmed and J has 1 base trimmed; junction bases matching no gene number 14. The library was generated by the immunoSEQ multiplex PCR assay. Rearranged TCR beta chain sequences were amplified using the hsTCRB Kit according to the manufacturer's protocol. An Illumina MiSeq was used to sequence the TCRB libraries. As for how the authors treated the data: The proprietary platform of the kit vendor was used for demultiplexing, trimming and gene mapping. Sourced from immuneACCESS, this table was stored by TCRdb with only in-frame sequences that have V and J called. A share of the clones is absent; for the studies checked, an unresolved V gene accounts for under half, and the remainder has no known explanation. D and trimming were read from the DNA, whereas the V and J calls and clone size are those reported in that table. The sample table records about 30,000 clones; roughly 89% of these occur just once. About a fifth of the sample goes to the ten largest clones.

Notes on this clone: It lacks a known antigen. No qualities accompany the bases; no much larger clone lies one base away.

The TCR was taken from a man between 18 and 35 years old with glioma. The sequencing used PBMCs, collected from a glioma patient whose treatment included an IDH1 peptide vaccine. The chain was built from TRBV28 and TRBJ1-2, and TRBD1 aligns with 9 junction nucleotides. The CDR3 reads CASSLSLPGQGAGNYGYTF. The nucleotide sequence reads TGTGCCAGCAGTTTAAGCCTTCCGGGACAGGGAGCGGGTAACTATGGCTACACCTTC.